A single sample is the source of the 28 T cell receptor beta chains below, sequenced in a study of vaccination and CD4 T cells after COVID-19. Treatment defined: approximately 11-day PBMC culture with coronavirus spike peptide pools or control peptides (ViraFEST assay). The study sequenced cultured CD4+ T cell DNA using the Oncomine TCR Beta short-read assay. TCRdb used MiXCR to reprocess the PCR reads, holding one entry per CDR3 protein. The repertoire holds around 13,000 distinct CDR3 sequences, with 40% to 50% as singletons. The antigens of these receptors remain unknown. Sequenced sample: CD4+ T cells from blood, cultured in vitro. These receptors originate from a human donor who had recovered from COVID-19.

The count of this clonotype is one. V gene TRBV6-2 or TRBV6-3 combines with J gene TRBJ1-1; no definite D call. The CDR3 has 14 amino acids. Germline CDR1 is MNHEY and CDR2 is SVGEGT. V was clipped by 2 bases and J by 2 bases, with 9 bases between them. The chain's CDR3 is CASSYGIANTEAFF. CDR3 coding DNA: TGTGCCAGCAGTTACGGTATCGCAAACACTGAAGCTTTCTTT.

The rearrangement links TRBV19 to TRBJ2-4; D uncertain. Germline assignment: CDR1 LNHDA and CDR2 SQIVND (reference sequence). Trimming took 6 bases from V and 8 from J, leaving 20 bases between them. There are 15 residues in the CDR3. As DNA, the CDR3 is TGTGCCAGTAGGCCAAACGGAGCTAGTTCAGACATTCAGTACTTC. Its protein is CASRPNGASSDIQYF.

The chain carries TRBV6-1 and TRBJ1-1; D unclear. This CDR3 is built from 13 residues. Germline loops: CDR1 MNHNS, CDR2 SASEGT. V was clipped by 4 bases and J by 1 base, with 7 bases between them. The CDR3, as DNA: TGTGCCAGCAGTGCGGTCAGGAACACTGAAGCTTTCTTT. It yields the protein CASSAVRNTEAFF.

The chain links TRBV19 to TRBJ2-2; 10 bases are a match to TRBD2. The CDR3 is made up of 15 amino acids. The V segment lost 4 bases and the J segment 6 bases; nucleotides outside the gene matches: 5. The germline CDR1 and CDR2 sequences are LNHDA and SQIVND (reference sequence). CDR3 residues: CASSTRLAGPGELFF. The CDR3 region has the DNA TGTGCCAGTAGTACGCGACTAGCGGGCCCCGGGGAGCTGTTTTTT.

A few counts support this clonotype. The genes are TRBV28 and TRBJ2-2; 7 bases are shared with TRBD1. The ends lost 11 bases at V and 0 bases at J; junction bases unmatched: 6. The CDR3 is 14 amino acids. CDR1 MDHEN and CDR2 SYDVKM come from the germline V gene. For the CDR3, the DNA is TGTGCCGGGACCGGGACAGCGAACACCGGGGAGCTGTTTTTT. It encodes CAGTGTANTGELFF.

V gene TRBV6-1 combines with J gene TRBJ2-5; D remains ambiguous. CDR1 is MNHNS and CDR2 is SASEGT in the germline V gene. Trimming shortened V by 2 bases and J by 4 bases, and 8 bases separated the two germline ends. The CDR3 runs to 13 residues. The CDR3 sequence: CASSEPWGETQYF. In DNA, the CDR3 is TGTGCCAGCAGTGAACCCTGGGGAGAGACCCAGTACTTC.

This clonotype showed up just a few times. This chain joins TRBV20-1 and TRBJ1-2, with TRBD1 matching over 10 bases. Per the germline V gene, CDR1 is DFQATT and CDR2 is SNEGSKA (reference sequence). V dropped 5 bases and J dropped 5; count of bases not matched to a gene: 8. There are 14 residues in the CDR3. CDR3 bases: TGCAGTGCTTCCTGGGGGACAGGGGATTATGGCTACACCTTC. This codes for CSASWGTGDYGYTF.

As to this clonotype: The junction does not match germline at one end; this may be a read error. This rearrangement joins TRBV20-1 to TRBJ1-2; no definite D call. Germline V gene lookup returns CDR1 DFQATT and CDR2 SNEGSKA (reference sequence). The CDR3 contains 13 residues. Here the CDR3 DNA reads TGCGGTGCTAGAGCGTATCAGAACTATGGCTACACCTTC. It codes for CGARAYQNYGYTF.

V and J are TRBV20-1 and TRBJ2-1; 7 nucleotides align to TRBD1. The V segment lost 4 bases and the J segment 6 bases; nucleotides outside the gene matches: 15. The CDR3 runs 16 residues. CDR1 and CDR2 (germline): DFQATT, SNEGSKA (reference sequence). CDR3: CSAMTDRRVQVNEQFF. For the CDR3, the DNA is TGCAGTGCTATGACGGACAGGCGGGTACAGGTCAATGAGCAGTTCTTC.

The V call is TRBV11-1, the J call TRBJ2-5; D is perhaps TRBD1 (6 bases). V lost 5 bases to trimming and J lost 5 bases, with 12 bases between them. This CDR3 comprises 13 residues. CDR1 and CDR2 (germline): SGHAT, FQDESV (reference sequence). The CDR3, as DNA: TGTGCCAGCAGCGGGGGCATCAGGGAGACCCAGTACTTC. It specifies CASSGGIRETQYF.

The chain combines TRBV7-9 with TRBJ1-2; the D is unclear. Germline V gives CDR1 SEHNR, CDR2 FQNEAQ (reference sequence). This CDR3 is 13 amino acids long. Deletions cut 5 bases from V and 3 bases from J, with 10 bases between. CDR3 protein: CASSPPGDYGYTF. CDR3 DNA: TGTGCCAGCAGCCCCCCCGGGGACTATGGCTACACCTTC.

This rearrangement joins TRBV5-4 to TRBJ2-7; possible D gene TRBD2, 6 bases. This CDR3 spans 15 amino acids. Per the germline V gene, CDR1 is SGHNT and CDR2 is YYREEE (reference sequence). The V end was cut by 0 bases, the J end by 1 base, with 11 bases between. CDR3 in DNA: TGTGCCAGCAGCTTGGCCGGGAGCGGTTCCTACGAGCAGTACTTC. Residues: CASSLAGSGSYEQYF. The whole variable domain, filled in from reference TRBV5-4 and TRBJ2-7, reads ETGVTQSPTHLIKTRGQQVTLRCSSQSGHNTVSWYQQALGQGPQFIFQYYREEENGRGNFPPRFSGLQFPNYSSELNVNALELDDSALYLCASSLAGSGSYEQYFGPGTRLTVT.

J is TRBJ2-3 and V is TRBV18; 13 nucleotides align to TRBD2. The germline CDR1 and CDR2 sequences are KGHSH and LQKENI. This CDR3 has 15 residues. V was pared by 5 bases and J by 6 bases, with 5 bases of the junction left unmatched. This CDR3 reads CASSTSGGAADTQYF. DNA of the CDR3: TGTGCCAGCTCAACTAGCGGGGGGGCCGCGGATACGCAGTATTTT.

The V call is TRBV28, the J call TRBJ2-3; D gene ambiguous. Germline loops: CDR1 MDHEN, CDR2 SYDVKM. Trimming left V 2 bases short and J 0 bases short, with 3 bases between. CDR3 size: 13 residues. CDR3 in DNA: TGTGCCAGCAGTTTACAGAGCACAGATACGCAGTATTTT. This encodes CASSLQSTDTQYF.

In this sample, this clonotype turned up a few times. This sequence joins TRBV6-1 and TRBJ1-1; TRBD1 matches 9 bases. With 8 bases clipped from V and 7 bases from J, the junction kept 5 bases outside the gene matches. Germline CDR1 MNHNS, CDR2 SASEGT. This CDR3 contains 12 residues. CDR3 nucleotides: TGTGCCAGCCAACAGGGGGCGGGTGAAGCTTTCTTT. Its translation: CASQQGAGEAFF.

The CDR3 is CASSHRHEQYF. Written as DNA, the CDR3 is TGTGCCAGCAGCCACCGCCACGAGCAGTACTTC. The chain uses TRBV6-1 and TRBJ2-7, with unresolved D. Trimming removed 6 bases from V and 5 bases from J, with 8 bases in between. The CDR3 contains 11 residues. Per the germline V gene, CDR1 is MNHNS and CDR2 is SASEGT.

In its sample, this clonotype was seen a few times. CDR3 in DNA: TGCAGTGCTAGTAACCGGGGGCTTTACAATGAGCAGTTCTTC. This translates into CSASNRGLYNEQFF. This rearrangement joins TRBV20-1 to TRBJ2-1; D is possibly TRBD1 or TRBD2 (6 bases each). From germline, CDR1 is DFQATT and CDR2 SNEGSKA (reference sequence). The V end lost 3 bases, the J end lost 4 bases, and 13 bases lay between the germline ends. CDR3 size: 14 residues.

The V and J genes are TRBV28 and TRBJ2-3; 8 bases match TRBD2. The germline V gene encodes CDR1 MDHEN and CDR2 SYDVKM. Germline trimming cut 4 bases from V and 4 bases from J; bases unmatched to any gene: 1. This CDR3 contains 13 residues. Written as DNA, the CDR3 is TGTGCCAGCAGTTGGACTAGCCCAGATACGCAGTATTTT. The encoded protein is CASSWTSPDTQYF.

This clonotype appeared a few times. The J gene is TRBJ2-6, the V gene TRBV28; D uncertain. Germline assignment: CDR1 MDHEN and CDR2 SYDVKM. The CDR3 spans 17 residues. The V and J ends lost 1 base and 0 bases respectively, with 10 bases between them. CDR3 sequence (DNA): TGTGCCAGCAGTTTATATAGGGATCCCTCTGGGGCCAACGTCCTGACTTTC. Protein product: CASSLYRDPSGANVLTF. The full variable domain, with the rest looked up from reference TRBV28 and TRBJ2-6, is DVKVTQSSRYLVKRTGEKVFLECVQDMDHENMFWYRQDPGLGLRLIYFSYDVKMKEKGDIPEGYSVSREKKERFSLILESASTNQTSMYLCASSLYRDPSGANVLTFGAGSRLTVL.

This clonotype was counted once. The chain links TRBV12-3 or TRBV12-4 to TRBJ2-3, with 8 bases identical to TRBD1. The CDR3 totals 15 residues. V shed 4 bases and J 2 bases; nucleotides not matched to a gene: 5. The chain's CDR3 is CASSSFRGPTDTQYF. The CDR3 nucleotides are TGTGCCAGCAGTTCGTTCAGGGGGCCCACAGATACGCAGTATTTT.

In this sample, this clonotype turned up a few times. This sequence joins TRBV25-1 and TRBJ1-2; D unclear. The germline V gene has CDR1 MGHDK and CDR2 SYGVNS. The ends were cut back, 2 bases at V and 7 bases at J, with 11 bases in the middle. The CDR3 is 13 amino acids. CDR3 loop: CASSERQVGGYTF. The CDR3, as DNA: TGTGCCAGCAGTGAACGGCAGGTTGGTGGCTACACCTTC.

The chain is built from TRBV24-1 and TRBJ2-3; TRBD1 is a possible D gene (5 bases). Germline loops: CDR1 KGHDR, CDR2 SFDVKD. V lost 1 base and J lost 1, with 5 bases in between. CDR3 length: 14 residues. The CDR3 loop reads CATSDFRGTDTQYF. The CDR3 region has the DNA TGTGCCACCAGTGATTTCAGGGGCACAGATACGCAGTATTTT.

This chain connects TRBV5-1 to TRBJ2-5, with TRBD1 matching 8 bases. The CDR3 consists of 14 residues. V shed 0 bases and J 3 bases; nucleotides not matched to a gene: 1. Germline V CDR1 and CDR2: SGHRS, YFSETQ. Here the CDR3 DNA reads TGCGCCAGCAGCTTGGCAGGGGGCGAAGAGACCCAGTACTTC. Its protein product is CASSLAGGEETQYF.

This chain joins TRBV5-8 and TRBJ2-1; 9 nucleotides match TRBD2. V was pared by 4 bases and J by 6 bases, with 8 bases of the junction left unmatched. Germline V gene data show CDR1 as SGHTS and CDR2 as YDEGEE. This CDR3 comprises 15 residues. The CDR3 spells CASSQTSGPPNEQFF. The CDR3, as DNA: TGTGCCAGCAGCCAGACTAGCGGACCACCCAATGAGCAGTTCTTC. The full variable domain, completed using reference TRBV5-8 and TRBJ2-1, is EAGVTQSPTHLIKTRGQQATLRCSPISGHTSVYWYQQALGLGLQFLLWYDEGEERNRGNFPPRFSGRQFPNYSSELNVNALELEDSALYLCASSQTSGPPNEQFFGPGTRLTVL.

The table lists this clonotype with a few counts. This chain links TRBV20-1 with TRBJ2-7, with 7 nucleotides matching TRBD1. The CDR3 totals 12 residues. J was trimmed by 4 bases and V by 6 bases; bases with no gene match: 6. Germline values: CDR1 DFQATT, CDR2 SNEGSKA (reference sequence). The CDR3: CSADRERYEQYF. The CDR3 DNA reads TGCAGTGCCGACAGGGAAAGGTACGAGCAGTACTTC.

Concerning this clonotype itself: One end of the junction varies from germline; a read error may be responsible. The J gene is TRBJ1-5, the V gene TRBV10-3; D ambiguous. Germline V gene lookup returns CDR1 ENHRY and CDR2 SYGVKD. The CDR3 loop spans 13 amino acids. The CDR3: CAINESWSQPQHF. CDR3 nucleotides: TGTGCCATCAATGAGTCTTGGTCTCAGCCCCAGCATTTT.

In this sample, this clonotype turned up a few times. The chain uses TRBV20-1 and TRBJ1-2; 9 nucleotides agree with TRBD1. This CDR3 is 16 amino acids long. Looked up from germline, CDR1 is DFQATT and CDR2 is SNEGSKA (reference sequence). The trim removed 5 bases at V and 0 bases at J, leaving 10 bases unmatched. This chain's CDR3 is CSALKGTGFTNYGYTF. In DNA form, the CDR3 reads TGCAGTGCTTTAAAGGGGACAGGGTTCACTAACTATGGCTACACCTTC.

This clonotype occurred a few times. The chain links TRBV2 to TRBJ2-7; 9 bases match TRBD2. V lost 7 bases and J lost 6; bases outside the gene matches: 13. In germline, CDR1 is SNHLY, CDR2 FYNNEI. The CDR3 consists of 15 residues. The CDR3 here is CASKGSGRIPSEQYF. CDR3 DNA sequence: TGTGCCAGCAAGGGGAGCGGGAGGATCCCATCCGAGCAGTACTTC. Looking up the rest from reference TRBV2 and TRBJ2-7 gives the full variable domain: EPEVTQTPSHQVTQMGQEVILRCVPISNHLYFYWYRQILGQKVEFLVSFYNNEISEKSEIFDDQFSVERPDGSNFTLKIRSTKLEDSAMYFCASKGSGRIPSEQYFGPGTRLTVT.